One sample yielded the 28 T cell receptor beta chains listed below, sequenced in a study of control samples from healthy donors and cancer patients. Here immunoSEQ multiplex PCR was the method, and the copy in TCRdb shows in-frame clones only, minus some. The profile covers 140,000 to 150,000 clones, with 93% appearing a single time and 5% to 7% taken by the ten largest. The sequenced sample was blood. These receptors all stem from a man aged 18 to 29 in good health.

This chain's CDR3 is CASSLLGYEQFF. CDR3 sequence (DNA): TGTGCCAGCAGCTTATTGGGATATGAGCAGTTCTTC. The rearrangement joins TRBV7-8 to TRBJ2-1; D gene ambiguous. The CDR3 consists of 12 residues. Per germline, CDR1 SGHVS and CDR2 FQNEAQ. V was pared by 2 bases and J by 8 bases, with 7 bases between.

The CDR3 region is CASSTDRGGTYEQYF. In DNA form, the CDR3 reads TGTGCCAGCAGCACCGACAGGGGCGGTACCTACGAGCAGTACTTC. The chain carries TRBV6-5 and TRBJ2-7, with TRBD1 identical over 8 bases. This CDR3 region has 15 residues. Germline CDR1 is MNHEY and CDR2 is SVGAGI. J gave up 2 bases and V 6 bases, and 9 bases lay outside the gene matches.

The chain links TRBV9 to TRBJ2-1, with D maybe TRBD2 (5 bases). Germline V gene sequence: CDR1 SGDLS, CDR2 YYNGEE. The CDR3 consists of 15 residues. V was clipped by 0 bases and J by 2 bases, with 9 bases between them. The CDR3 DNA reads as TGTGCCAGCAGCGTAGGTGCGGGTACCTACAATGAGCAGTTCTTC. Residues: CASSVGAGTYNEQFF.

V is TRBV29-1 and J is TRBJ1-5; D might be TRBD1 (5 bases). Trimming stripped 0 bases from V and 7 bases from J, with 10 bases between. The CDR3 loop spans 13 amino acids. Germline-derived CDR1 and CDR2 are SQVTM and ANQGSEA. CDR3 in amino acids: CSVEEPRGQPQHF. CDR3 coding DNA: TGCAGCGTTGAAGAACCGAGGGGACAGCCCCAGCATTTT.

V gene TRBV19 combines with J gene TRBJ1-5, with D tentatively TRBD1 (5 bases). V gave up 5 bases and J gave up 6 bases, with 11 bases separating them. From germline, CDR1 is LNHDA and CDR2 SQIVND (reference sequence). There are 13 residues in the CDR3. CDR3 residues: CASSSGTSQPQHF. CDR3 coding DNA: TGTGCCAGTAGTTCAGGGACGAGTCAGCCCCAGCATTTT.

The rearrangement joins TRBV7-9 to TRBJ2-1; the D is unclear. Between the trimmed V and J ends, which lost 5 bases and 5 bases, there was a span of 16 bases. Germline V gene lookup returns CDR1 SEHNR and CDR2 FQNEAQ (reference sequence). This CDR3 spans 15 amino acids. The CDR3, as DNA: TGTGCCAGCAGCCTAACGGCCAGGCCTAACAATGAGCAGTTCTTC. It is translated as CASSLTARPNNEQFF.

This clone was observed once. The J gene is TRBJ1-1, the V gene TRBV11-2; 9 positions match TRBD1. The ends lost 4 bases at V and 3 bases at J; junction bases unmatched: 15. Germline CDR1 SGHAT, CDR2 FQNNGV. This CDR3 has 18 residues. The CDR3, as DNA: TGTGCCAGCAGCTGGAACAGGGGGCGGGGTAGTCGGGACACTGAAGCTTTCTTT. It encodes CASSWNRGRGSRDTEAFF. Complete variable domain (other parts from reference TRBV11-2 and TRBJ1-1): EAGVAQSPRYKIIEKRQSVAFWCNPISGHATLYWYQQILGQGPKLLIQFQNNGVVDDSQLPKDRFSAERLKGVDSTLKIQPAKLEDSAVYLCASSWNRGRGSRDTEAFFGQGTRLTVV.

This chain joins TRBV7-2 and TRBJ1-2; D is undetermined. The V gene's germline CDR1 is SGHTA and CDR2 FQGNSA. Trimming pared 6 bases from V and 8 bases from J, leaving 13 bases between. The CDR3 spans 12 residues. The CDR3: CASSPSSTGYTF. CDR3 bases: TGTGCCAGCAGTCCTTCTTCAACAGGCTACACCTTC.

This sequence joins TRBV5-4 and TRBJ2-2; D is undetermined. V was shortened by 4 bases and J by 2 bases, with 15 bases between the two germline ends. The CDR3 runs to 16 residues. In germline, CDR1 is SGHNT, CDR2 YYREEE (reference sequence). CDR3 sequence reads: CASSPPHLNNTGELFF. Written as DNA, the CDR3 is TGTGCCAGCAGCCCCCCTCATCTAAACAACACCGGGGAGCTGTTTTTT.

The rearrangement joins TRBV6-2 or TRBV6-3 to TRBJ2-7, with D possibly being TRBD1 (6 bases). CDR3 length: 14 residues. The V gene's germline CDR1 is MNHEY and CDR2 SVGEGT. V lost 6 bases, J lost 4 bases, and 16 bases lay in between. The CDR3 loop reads CASSPWTEVYEQYF. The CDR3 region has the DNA TGTGCCAGCAGCCCATGGACAGAGGTTTACGAGCAGTACTTC.

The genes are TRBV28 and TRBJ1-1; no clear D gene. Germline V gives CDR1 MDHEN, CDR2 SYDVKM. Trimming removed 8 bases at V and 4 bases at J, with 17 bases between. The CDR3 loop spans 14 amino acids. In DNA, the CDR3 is TGTGCCAGCCTACGCATAGGTGGAGGCACTGAAGCTTTCTTT. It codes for CASLRIGGGTEAFF.

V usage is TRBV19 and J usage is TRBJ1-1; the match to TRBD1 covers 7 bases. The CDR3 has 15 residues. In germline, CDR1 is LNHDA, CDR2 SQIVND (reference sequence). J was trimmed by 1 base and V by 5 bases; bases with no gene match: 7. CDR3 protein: CASSASRGANTEAFF. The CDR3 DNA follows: TGTGCCAGTAGTGCCTCCAGGGGGGCGAACACTGAAGCTTTCTTT.

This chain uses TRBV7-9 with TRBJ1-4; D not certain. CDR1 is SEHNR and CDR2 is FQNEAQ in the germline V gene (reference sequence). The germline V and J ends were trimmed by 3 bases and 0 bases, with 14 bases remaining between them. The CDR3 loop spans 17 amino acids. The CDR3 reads CASSFVEVFATNEKLFF. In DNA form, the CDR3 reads TGTGCCAGCAGCTTTGTTGAGGTCTTCGCAACTAATGAAAAACTGTTTTTT.

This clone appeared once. The CDR3 loop reads CASREIQDALDGYTF. The CDR3 DNA is TGTGCCAGTAGAGAAATACAGGATGCCCTCGATGGCTACACCTTC. The genes are TRBV19 and TRBJ1-2, with D perhaps TRBD1 (5 bases). This CDR3 comprises 15 residues. Looked up from germline, CDR1 is LNHDA and CDR2 is SQIVND (reference sequence). The V and J ends lost 6 bases and 6 bases respectively, with 20 bases between them.

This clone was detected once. Here the CDR3 DNA reads TGCGCCAGCAGTGAATTTGTAGCCTCCTACGAGCAGTACTTC. Amino acid sequence: CASSEFVASYEQYF. The chain joins TRBV10-2 to TRBJ2-7; D is unresolved. V was cut by 3 bases and J by 0 bases, with 9 bases left in between. The CDR3 contains 14 residues. CDR1 is WSHSY and CDR2 is SAAADI in the germline V gene.

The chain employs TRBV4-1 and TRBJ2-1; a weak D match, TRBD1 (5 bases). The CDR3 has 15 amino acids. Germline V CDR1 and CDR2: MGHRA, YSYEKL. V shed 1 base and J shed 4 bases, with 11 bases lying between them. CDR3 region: CASSQGGQPYNEQFF. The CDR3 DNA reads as TGCGCCAGCAGCCAAGGGGGCCAGCCATACAATGAGCAGTTCTTC.

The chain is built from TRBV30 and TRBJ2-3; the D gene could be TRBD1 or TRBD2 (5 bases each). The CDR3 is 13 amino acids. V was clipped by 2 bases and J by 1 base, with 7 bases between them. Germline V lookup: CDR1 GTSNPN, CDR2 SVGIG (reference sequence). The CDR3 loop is CAWSTGRTDTQYF. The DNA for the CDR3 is TGTGCCTGGAGTACGGGACGCACAGATACGCAGTATTTT.

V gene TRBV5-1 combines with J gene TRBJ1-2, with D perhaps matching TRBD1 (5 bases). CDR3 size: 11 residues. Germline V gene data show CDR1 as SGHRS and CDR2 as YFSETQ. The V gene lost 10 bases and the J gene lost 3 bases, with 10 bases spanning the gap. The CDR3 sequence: CASGDYYGYTF. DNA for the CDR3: TGCGCCTCGGGGGATTACTATGGCTACACCTTC.

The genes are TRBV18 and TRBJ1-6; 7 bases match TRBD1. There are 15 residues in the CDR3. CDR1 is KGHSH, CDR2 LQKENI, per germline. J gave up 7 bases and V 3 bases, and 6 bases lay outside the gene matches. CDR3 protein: CASSPGGGPNSPLHF. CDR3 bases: TGTGCCAGCTCACCGGGAGGGGGCCCCAATTCACCCCTCCACTTT.

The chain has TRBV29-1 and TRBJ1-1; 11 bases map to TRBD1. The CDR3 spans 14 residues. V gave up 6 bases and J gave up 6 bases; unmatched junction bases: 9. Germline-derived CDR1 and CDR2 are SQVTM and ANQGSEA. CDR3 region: CSVTPGQGDPEAFF. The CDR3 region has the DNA TGCAGCGTGACGCCGGGACAGGGGGATCCTGAAGCTTTCTTT. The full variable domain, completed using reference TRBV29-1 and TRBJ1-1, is SAVISQKPSRDICQRGTSLTIQCQVDSQVTMMFWYRQQPGQSLTLIATANQGSEATYESGFVIDKFPISRPNLTFSTLTVSNMSPEDSSIYLCSVTPGQGDPEAFFGQGTRLTVV.

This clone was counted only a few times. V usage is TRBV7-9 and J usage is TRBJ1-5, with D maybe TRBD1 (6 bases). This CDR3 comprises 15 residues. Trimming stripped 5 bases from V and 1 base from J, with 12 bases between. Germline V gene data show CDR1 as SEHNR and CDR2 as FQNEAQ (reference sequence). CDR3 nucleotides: TGTGCCAGCAGCCGCGGGACAACGAGCAATCAGCCCCAGCATTTT. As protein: CASSRGTTSNQPQHF.

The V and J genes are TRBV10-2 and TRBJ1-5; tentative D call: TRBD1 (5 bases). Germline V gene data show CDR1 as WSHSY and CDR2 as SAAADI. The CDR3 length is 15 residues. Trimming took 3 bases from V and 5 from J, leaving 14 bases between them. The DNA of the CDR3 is TGCGCCAGCAGTGATGGTAAATCAGGGTATCAGCCCCAGCATTTT. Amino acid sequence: CASSDGKSGYQPQHF.

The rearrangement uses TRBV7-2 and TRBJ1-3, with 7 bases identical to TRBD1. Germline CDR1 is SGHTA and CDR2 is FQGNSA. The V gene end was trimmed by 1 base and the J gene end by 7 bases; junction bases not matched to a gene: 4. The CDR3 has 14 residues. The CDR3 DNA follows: TGTGCCAGCAGCTTAGTACAGGGGCGGAACACCATATATTTT. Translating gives CASSLVQGRNTIYF.

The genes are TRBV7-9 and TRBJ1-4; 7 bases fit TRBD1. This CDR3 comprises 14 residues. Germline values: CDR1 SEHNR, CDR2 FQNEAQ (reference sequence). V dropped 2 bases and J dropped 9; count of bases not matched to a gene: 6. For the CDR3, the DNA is TGTGCCAGCAGCTTAACTCAGGGGGGGCAAAAACTGTTTTTT. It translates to CASSLTQGGQKLFF.

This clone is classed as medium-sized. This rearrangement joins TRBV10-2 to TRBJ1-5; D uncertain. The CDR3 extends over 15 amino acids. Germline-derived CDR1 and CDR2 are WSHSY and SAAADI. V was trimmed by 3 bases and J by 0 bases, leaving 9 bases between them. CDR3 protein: CASSDVGYSNQPQHF. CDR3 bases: TGCGCCAGCAGTGACGTTGGTTATAGCAATCAGCCCCAGCATTTT.

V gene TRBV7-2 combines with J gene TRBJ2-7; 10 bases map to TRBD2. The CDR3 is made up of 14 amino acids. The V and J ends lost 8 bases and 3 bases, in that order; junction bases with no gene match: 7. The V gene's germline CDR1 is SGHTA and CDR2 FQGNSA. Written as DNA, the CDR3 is TGTGCCAGCGGAGAGCGGGGGGGCTTCTACGAGCAGTACTTC. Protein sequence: CASGERGGFYEQYF.

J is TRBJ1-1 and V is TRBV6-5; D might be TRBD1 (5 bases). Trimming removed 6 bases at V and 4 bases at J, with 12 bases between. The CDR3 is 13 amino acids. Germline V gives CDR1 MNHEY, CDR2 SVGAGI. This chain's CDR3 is CASSLRGITEAFF. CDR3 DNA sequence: TGTGCCAGCAGCCTCCGGGGCATCACTGAAGCTTTCTTT.

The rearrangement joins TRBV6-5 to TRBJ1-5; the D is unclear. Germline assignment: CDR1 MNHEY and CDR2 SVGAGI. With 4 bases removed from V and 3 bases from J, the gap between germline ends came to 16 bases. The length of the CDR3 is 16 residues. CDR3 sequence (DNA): TGTGCCAGCAGTTCGACCGGGCCCCGAAACAATCAGCCCCAGCATTTT. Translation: CASSSTGPRNNQPQHF.